The clone carrying this T cell receptor beta chain has a handful of counts. Germline lookup yields CDR1 MGHDK and CDR2 SYGVNS. The CDR3 runs to 13 residues. After removal of 4 bases from V and 5 bases from J, the junction contained 4 bases not matched to a gene. The data were taken from a study of T cell responses to AZD1222 COVID-19 vaccine. TCRdb's copy holds only in-frame clones and misses some; the assay was immunoSEQ multiplex PCR. The data contain about 110,000 clones, 86% of them seen just once; the ten biggest clones take up over 3%. The origin of this receptor is an adult in good health. Material: peripheral blood, obtained on day 0 of AZD1222 vaccination. V gene TRBV25-1 combines with J gene TRBJ1-1; 7 bases are a match to TRBD1. The CDR3 sequence is CASSGGGETEAFF. The CDR3 DNA reads as TGTGCCAGCAGTGGAGGGGGCGAGACTGAAGCTTTCTTT.